Following are 5 T cell receptor beta chains from one sample sequenced in a study of T cells in Graves' hyperthyroidism and ophthalmopathy. Amplification targeted TCR beta CDR3 regions from RNA transcripts. HTBI primers were used for first-round RT-PCR of the TCR CDR3. TCRdb independently ran MiXCR on the multiplex PCR reads; one entry per CDR3 protein. The sample lists approximately 640,000 distinct CDR3 sequences; about 16% were seen once. Sequencing was carried out using blood. These receptors all stem from a woman in her 30s with Graves' hyperthyroidism.

This clonotype has a handful of counts. J is TRBJ2-7 and V is TRBV20-1; 8 bases fit TRBD2. The CDR3 length is 14 residues. Germline CDR1 reads DFQATT; CDR2 reads SNEGSKA (reference sequence). V shed 6 bases, J shed 0 bases, and the junction held 7 bases outside the gene matches. The CDR3 DNA is TGCAGTGCCCCGCCCAGCGGGAGCTCCTACGAGCAGTACTTC. This codes for CSAPPSGSSYEQYF.

The V gene is TRBV18, the J gene TRBJ2-1, with 8 bases fitting TRBD1. The V gene's germline CDR1 is KGHSH and CDR2 LQKENI. V gave up 6 bases and J gave up 9 bases; unmatched junction bases: 13. The CDR3 length is 15 residues. CDR3 sequence (DNA): TGTGCCAGCTCGCCTGCGGAGACAGGGGCGCGTGAGCAGTTCTTC. This gives the protein CASSPAETGAREQFF.

Ten or more counts support this clonotype. The rearrangement links TRBV6-5 to TRBJ1-4; D ambiguous. Per germline, CDR1 MNHEY and CDR2 SVGAGI. CDR3 length: 16 residues. V shed 0 bases and J shed 0 bases, with 8 bases lying between them. The CDR3 bases are TGTGCCAGCAGTTACTCGCCAGAGGCAACTAATGAAAAACTGTTTTTT. Translation: CASSYSPEATNEKLFF.

This chain connects TRBV20-1 to TRBJ1-5; D gene ambiguous. V lost 7 bases and J lost 0, with 10 bases in between. The germline CDR1 and CDR2 sequences are DFQATT and SNEGSKA (reference sequence). This CDR3 is built from 13 residues. DNA for the CDR3: TGCAGTGTCGGTCCTCATAGCAATCAGCCCCAGCATTTT. As protein: CSVGPHSNQPQHF.

The table lists this clonotype with many counts. The DNA for the CDR3 is TGTGCCAGCAGCAACCCGACAGGGGTGTATAATTCACCCCTCCACTTT. This sequence encodes CASSNPTGVYNSPLHF. The V gene is TRBV11-3, the J gene TRBJ1-6; TRBD1 matches 8 bases. The V segment lost 5 bases and the J segment 4 bases; nucleotides outside the gene matches: 7. Germline V gene data show CDR1 as SGHNT and CDR2 as YENEEA. This CDR3 is built from 16 residues.